This T cell receptor beta chain originates from a study of long-term antiretroviral therapy in people with HIV. Findings of the study overall: The study found that diversity rose after ART but stayed below transplant donor controls. ART adherence, viral resistance and therapy changes were not recorded.

Survey-level immunoSEQ v3.0 assays were run. Here immunoSEQ multiplex PCR was the method, and the copy in TCRdb shows in-frame clones only, minus some. The sample has over 20,000 clones; approximately 86% are singletons. None of the participants with HIV were treated outside the United States. There were roughly 0.9-11 million cryopreserved PBMC in the samples before DNA extraction. V was pared by 0 bases and J by 1 base, with 6 bases between. The CDR3 extends over 14 amino acids. Germline V gene lookup returns CDR1 MNHEY and CDR2 SVGAGI. Turning to this clone: Antigen unknown.

The sample was unsorted PBMCs, taken 1.6 years after starting antiretroviral therapy. The origin of this receptor is a man between 40 and 49 years old with HIV. The J gene is TRBJ1-2, the V gene TRBV6-5; no clear D gene. CDR3 in amino acids: CASSYSIYNYGYTF. The CDR3 region has the DNA TGTGCCAGCAGTTACTCGATTTATAACTATGGCTACACCTTC.